This passage covers 25 T cell receptor beta chains from one sample sequenced in a study of blood T cell repertoires in COVID-19. Data came from immunoSEQ multiplex PCR; TCRdb stores just in-frame clones and leaves some out. The sample yields 300,000 or so clones, roughly 90% seen once. The sequencing input was peripheral blood. These receptors all come from a woman in her twenties or thirties with COVID-19, enrolled during active disease.

CDR3 residues: CASSQDLAGIETQYF. CDR3 bases: TGCGCCAGCAGCCAAGATCTAGCGGGAATAGAGACCCAGTACTTC. The chain carries TRBV4-1 and TRBJ2-5; TRBD2 matches at 9 bases. Losses at the gene ends were 0 bases for V and 4 bases for J; bases not matched to a gene: 3. Germline assignment: CDR1 MGHRA and CDR2 YSYEKL. The CDR3 loop spans 15 amino acids.

V and J are TRBV7-8 and TRBJ2-1; 9 bases are a match to TRBD2. Germline lookup yields CDR1 SGHVS and CDR2 FQNEAQ. This CDR3 comprises 15 residues. J gave up 4 bases and V 5 bases, and 6 bases lay outside the gene matches. The CDR3 DNA is TGTGCCAGCAGCCCTGGGACTAGCCGATACAATGAGCAGTTCTTC. Translating it yields CASSPGTSRYNEQFF.

The V and J genes are TRBV30 and TRBJ1-6, with D possibly being TRBD1 (6 bases). This CDR3 has 14 residues. V lost 8 bases, J lost 5 bases, and 16 bases lay in between. Germline CDR1 and CDR2: GTSNPN and SVGIG (reference sequence). The CDR3 loop reads CALNGAGDNSPLHF. The CDR3 bases are TGTGCCCTTAACGGGGCAGGGGATAATTCACCCCTCCACTTT. Filled out from reference TRBV30 and TRBJ1-6, the complete variable domain reads SQTIHQWPATLVQPVGSPLSLECTVEGTSNPNLYWYRQAAGRGLQLLFYSVGIGQISSEVPQNLSASRPQDRQFILSSKKLLLSDSGFYLCALNGAGDNSPLHFGNGTRLTVT.

The chain has TRBV10-2 and TRBJ1-1; possibly TRBD1 for D (5 bases). The CDR3 runs to 18 residues. Trimming shortened V by 0 bases and J by 1 base, and 18 bases separated the two germline ends. Germline CDR1 is WSHSY and CDR2 is SAAADI. CDR3 nucleotides: TGCGCCAGCAGTGAGTCCCTCCGACCGGGGGAGGGGAACACTGAAGCTTTCTTT. The encoded protein is CASSESLRPGEGNTEAFF.

This CDR3 is CASSTGQGAGGYTF. The CDR3 nucleotides are TGTGCCAGTAGTACGGGACAGGGGGCTGGCGGCTACACCTTC. The V call is TRBV19, the J call TRBJ1-2; 12 bases line up with TRBD1. V lost 4 bases, J lost 8 bases, and 5 bases stayed unmatched. The V gene's germline CDR1 is LNHDA and CDR2 SQIVND (reference sequence). The CDR3 contains 14 residues.

The chain uses TRBV28 and TRBJ1-2; a weak D match, TRBD1 (5 bases). The CDR3 length is 13 residues. V lost 0 bases and J lost 4, with 6 bases in between. Germline CDR1 MDHEN, CDR2 SYDVKM. The chain's CDR3 is CASSLWDTYGYTF. CDR3 in DNA: TGTGCCAGCAGTTTATGGGACACCTATGGCTACACCTTC.

The V gene is TRBV27, the J gene TRBJ2-4; 8 bases line up with TRBD1. CDR3 size: 16 residues. The junction had 7 bases not matched to a gene; V was cut back by 4 bases and J by 2 bases. Germline lookup yields CDR1 MNHEY and CDR2 SMNVEV (reference sequence). The CDR3 DNA reads TGTGCCAGCAGTTCCAGGGGGCAAAACTCCAAAAACATTCAGTACTTC. Its protein is CASSSRGQNSKNIQYF.

V is TRBV25-1 and J is TRBJ2-7, with 11 bases that match TRBD2. The germline V gene encodes CDR1 MGHDK and CDR2 SYGVNS. The CDR3 is 16 amino acids. Germline trimming cut 4 bases from V and 2 bases from J; bases unmatched to any gene: 7. CDR3 protein: CASSGGIAGGPYEQYF. As DNA, the CDR3 is TGTGCCAGCAGTGGGGGGATAGCGGGAGGGCCCTACGAGCAGTACTTC.

The rearrangement uses TRBV3-1 (or the pseudogene TRBV3-2) and TRBJ2-7; 13 positions agree with TRBD2. From germline, CDR1 is LGHDT and CDR2 YNNKEL (reference sequence). V shed 0 bases and J 5 bases; nucleotides not matched to a gene: 7. The CDR3 contains 17 residues. CDR3 bases: TGTGCCAGCAGCCAAGATAGAGGAGGACTAGCGGGAGACGAGCAGTACTTC. Its protein is CASSQDRGGLAGDEQYF.

The rearrangement links TRBV23-1 to TRBJ1-4; TRBD1 matches at 7 bases. TRBV23-1 is an open reading frame, and its role is uncertain. This CDR3 region has 15 residues. The ends lost 6 bases at V and 8 bases at J; junction bases unmatched: 12. CDR3: CASSRTTGRHEKLFF. The CDR3 DNA reads as TGCGCCAGCAGCCGAACGACAGGGCGACACGAAAAACTGTTTTTT.

V usage is TRBV18 and J usage is TRBJ2-7; D unclear. The V gene lost 3 bases and the J gene lost 0 bases, with 12 bases spanning the gap. The CDR3 totals 15 residues. In germline, CDR1 is KGHSH, CDR2 LQKENI. The CDR3 here is CASSPRIESSYEQYF. Here the CDR3 DNA reads TGTGCCAGCTCACCCCGAATAGAGAGCTCCTACGAGCAGTACTTC. Variable domain in full (rest from reference TRBV18 and TRBJ2-7): NAGVMQNPRHLVRRRGQEARLRCSPMKGHSHVYWYRQLPEEGLKFMVYLQKENIIDESGMPKERFSAEFPKEGPSILRIQQVVRGDSAAYFCASSPRIESSYEQYFGPGTRLTVT.

The chain combines TRBV30 with TRBJ1-5; a weak D match, TRBD1 (6 bases). The V gene's germline CDR1 is GTSNPN and CDR2 SVGIG (reference sequence). The CDR3 sequence is 16 residues long. V was clipped by 1 base and J by 0 bases, with 13 bases between them. CDR3 loop: CAWSADRTYSNQPQHF. As DNA, the CDR3 is TGTGCCTGGAGTGCCGACAGGACCTATAGCAATCAGCCCCAGCATTTT.

V usage is TRBV18 and J usage is TRBJ2-7, with 7 positions matching TRBD2. Germline values: CDR1 KGHSH, CDR2 LQKENI. V trimming: 3 bases; J trimming: 4 bases; junction bases outside the gene matches: 9. This CDR3 has 15 residues. The CDR3 sequence: CASSPGPSGLYEQYF. CDR3 DNA: TGTGCCAGCTCACCGGGGCCTAGCGGACTTTACGAGCAGTACTTC. Together with reference TRBV18 and TRBJ2-7, the CDR3 gives the full variable domain: NAGVMQNPRHLVRRRGQEARLRCSPMKGHSHVYWYRQLPEEGLKFMVYLQKENIIDESGMPKERFSAEFPKEGPSILRIQQVVRGDSAAYFCASSPGPSGLYEQYFGPGTRLTVT.

The rearrangement links TRBV5-1 to TRBJ2-2; 9 bases are a match to TRBD1. In germline, CDR1 is SGHRS, CDR2 YFSETQ. This CDR3 is built from 15 residues. The ends lost 1 base at V and 4 bases at J; junction bases unmatched: 2. The CDR3 DNA reads as TGCGCCAGCAGCTTGAGGACAGGGGCCACCGGGGAGCTGTTTTTT. This encodes CASSLRTGATGELFF.

The chain employs TRBV5-1 and TRBJ2-1, with D tentatively TRBD2 (6 bases). V shed 5 bases and J shed 7 bases, with 10 bases lying between them. The germline V gene encodes CDR1 SGHRS and CDR2 YFSETQ. This CDR3 comprises 12 residues. The CDR3 is CASRRGGNEQFF. CDR3 coding DNA: TGCGCCAGCAGGCGGGGAGGTAATGAGCAGTTCTTC. The full variable domain, completed using reference TRBV5-1 and TRBJ2-1, is KAGVTQTPRYLIKTRGQQVTLSCSPISGHRSVSWYQQTPGQGLQFLFEYFSETQRNKGNFPGRFSGRQFSNSRSEMNVSTLELGDSALYLCASRRGGNEQFFGPGTRLTVL.

J is TRBJ2-7 and V is TRBV11-2; D is unresolved. Trimming stripped 4 bases from V and 7 bases from J, with 11 bases between. Germline-derived CDR1 and CDR2 are SGHAT and FQNNGV. This CDR3 region has 12 residues. This CDR3 reads CASSSRQGEQYF. The CDR3 region has the DNA TGTGCCAGCAGCTCCCGACAAGGAGAGCAGTACTTC.

This clone has a single count. This chain joins TRBV9 and TRBJ1-2; D is unclear. Germline CDR1 SGDLS, CDR2 YYNGEE. Trimming took off 1 base at V and 5 bases at J, with 9 bases between the two ends. This CDR3 region has 13 residues. DNA for the CDR3: TGTGCCAGCAGCGTAACCGAGGAATATGGCTACACCTTC. Translation: CASSVTEEYGYTF.

The V gene is TRBV5-1, the J gene TRBJ1-6, with a tentative D call TRBD1 (5 bases). V was pared by 0 bases and J by 7 bases, with 14 bases between. This CDR3 contains 16 residues. Germline assignment: CDR1 SGHRS and CDR2 YFSETQ. As DNA, the CDR3 is TGCGCCAGCAGCTTGGAGGCAGGGCAGAGGAATTCACCCCTCCACTTT. Residues: CASSLEAGQRNSPLHF.

The gene calls are TRBV5-1 and TRBJ1-1; no firm D call. The CDR3 spans 14 residues. Trimming cost V 1 base and J 4 bases, with 11 bases left between them. Germline V CDR1 and CDR2: SGHRS, YFSETQ. The CDR3 sequence is CASSLRYRGTEAFF. CDR3 nucleotides: TGCGCCAGCAGCTTGCGGTATCGGGGCACTGAAGCTTTCTTT.

The gene calls are TRBV7-9 and TRBJ2-3, with 9 bases lining up with TRBD2. This CDR3 is built from 15 residues. V was clipped by 5 bases and J by 4 bases; unmatched bases: 7. Germline assignment: CDR1 SEHNR and CDR2 FQNEAQ (reference sequence). The CDR3 region is CASSVGTSRADTQYF. Here the CDR3 DNA reads TGTGCCAGCAGCGTTGGGACTAGCAGGGCAGATACGCAGTATTTT. Full variable domain (remainder filled in from reference TRBV7-9 and TRBJ2-3): DTGVSQNPRHKITKRGQNVTFRCDPISEHNRLYWYRQTLGQGPEFLTYFQNEAQLEKSRLLSDRFSAERPKGSFSTLEIQRTEQGDSAMYLCASSVGTSRADTQYFGPGTRLTVL.

V usage is TRBV5-1 and J usage is TRBJ2-5, with 12 bases identical to TRBD1. CDR3 length equals 15 residues. Trimming removed 4 bases from V and 5 bases from J; junction bases left unmatched: 6. CDR1 and CDR2 (germline): SGHRS, YFSETQ. CDR3 protein: CASSPGQGALETQYF. Written as DNA, the CDR3 is TGCGCCAGCAGCCCGGGACAGGGGGCTTTGGAGACCCAGTACTTC. Using reference TRBV5-1 and TRBJ2-5 for the parts outside the CDR3, the full variable domain is KAGVTQTPRYLIKTRGQQVTLSCSPISGHRSVSWYQQTPGQGLQFLFEYFSETQRNKGNFPGRFSGRQFSNSRSEMNVSTLELGDSALYLCASSPGQGALETQYFGPGTRLLVL.

CDR3 amino acids: CASSSSRGLSEKLFF. For the CDR3, the DNA is TGTGCCAGCAGTTCCTCAAGGGGGCTTAGTGAAAAACTGTTTTTT. This sequence joins TRBV28 and TRBJ1-4, with 7 bases fitting TRBD1. The V gene end was trimmed by 4 bases and the J gene end by 7 bases; junction bases not matched to a gene: 9. CDR1 is MDHEN, CDR2 SYDVKM, per germline. The CDR3 totals 15 residues.

The chain carries TRBV24-1 and TRBJ2-5; 11 bases fit TRBD2. The CDR3 has 15 amino acids. The junction had 5 bases not matched to a gene; V was cut back by 5 bases and J by 4 bases. Germline CDR1 and CDR2: KGHDR and SFDVKD. CDR3 sequence (DNA): TGTGCCACCAGTGGTCGACTAGCGGGAAGAGAGACCCAGTACTTC. It encodes CATSGRLAGRETQYF.

The CDR3 nucleotides read TGTGCCAGCAGCACCGTTACCTTGGACTCCGAGGGCTTCAGGGAGACCCAGTACTTC. Translation gives CASSTVTLDSEGFRETQYF. This chain links TRBV5-6 with TRBJ2-5; maybe TRBD2 (5 bases). The ends were cut back, 4 bases at V and 5 bases at J, with 30 bases in the middle. The CDR3 loop spans 19 amino acids. Germline V lookup: CDR1 SGHDT, CDR2 YYEEEE.

This chain uses TRBV7-8 with TRBJ1-1; weak D call: TRBD1 (5 bases). Trimming pared 1 base from V and 0 bases from J, leaving 9 bases between. CDR3 size: 15 residues. Germline loops: CDR1 SGHVS, CDR2 FQNEAQ. In DNA form, the CDR3 reads TGTGCCAGCAGCTTAGGCGGCAGGGTGAACACTGAAGCTTTCTTT. Translated, it gives CASSLGGRVNTEAFF.